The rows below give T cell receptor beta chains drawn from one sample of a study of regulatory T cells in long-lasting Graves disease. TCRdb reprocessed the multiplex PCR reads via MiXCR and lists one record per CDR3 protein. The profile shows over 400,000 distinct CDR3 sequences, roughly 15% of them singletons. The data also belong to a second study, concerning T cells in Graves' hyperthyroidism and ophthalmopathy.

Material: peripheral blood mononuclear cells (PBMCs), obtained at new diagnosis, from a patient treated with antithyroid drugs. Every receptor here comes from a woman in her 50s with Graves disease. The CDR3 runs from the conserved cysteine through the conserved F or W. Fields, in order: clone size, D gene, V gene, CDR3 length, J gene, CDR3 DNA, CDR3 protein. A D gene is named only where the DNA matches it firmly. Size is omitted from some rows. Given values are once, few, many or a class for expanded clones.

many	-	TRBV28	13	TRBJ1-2	TGTGCCAGCAGTATTGCGGAGGCCTATGGCTACACCTTC	CASSIAEAYGYTF
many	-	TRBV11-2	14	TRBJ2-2	TGTGCCAGCAGCCTGAGGACGGGGACCGGGGAGCTGTTTTTT	CASSLRTGTGELFF
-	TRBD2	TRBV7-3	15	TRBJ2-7	TGTGCCAGCAGCTTAACGTCGAGCGGGAGGACGGAGCAGTACTTC	CASSLTSSGRTEQYF
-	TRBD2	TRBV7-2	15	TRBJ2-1	TGTGCCAGCAGCTTATTAGGACTAGCGCTCAATGAGCAGTTCTTC	CASSLLGLALNEQFF
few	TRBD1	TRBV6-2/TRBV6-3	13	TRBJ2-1	TGTGCCAGCACCGTAGACAGGGGAAATGAGCAGTTCTTC	CASTVDRGNEQFF
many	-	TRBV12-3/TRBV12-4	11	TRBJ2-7	TGTGCCAGCCAGGGTGTGCACGAGCAGTACTTC	CASQGVHEQYF
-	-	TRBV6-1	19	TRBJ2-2	TGTGCCAGCAGTGATTGGCCTTCTGGATGGTCGGACGGGACCGGGGAGCTGTTTTTT	CASSDWPSGWSDGTGELFF
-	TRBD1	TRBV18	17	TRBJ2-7	TGTGCCAGCTCACCAAGTCTCCGGGACAGGGAATACTACGAGCAGTACTTC	CASSPSLRDREYYEQYF
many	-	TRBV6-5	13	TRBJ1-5	TGTGCCAGCAGTTCCTATGGGAATCAGCCCCAGCATTTT	CASSSYGNQPQHF
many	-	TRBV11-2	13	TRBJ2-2	TGTGCCAGCAGGGATGAATTTACCGGGGAGCTGTTTTTT	CASRDEFTGELFF
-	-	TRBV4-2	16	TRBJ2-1	TGTGCCAGCAGCCCCCTAAGATTTCGATCCTACAATGAGCAGTTCTTC	CASSPLRFRSYNEQFF
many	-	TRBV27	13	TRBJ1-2	TGTGCCAGCAGTTTAGAGGGGAGGGATGGCTACACCTTC	CASSLEGRDGYTF
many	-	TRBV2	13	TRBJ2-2	TGTGCCAGCAGTGAAGAGGGTATCGGGGAGCTGTTTTTT	CASSEEGIGELFF
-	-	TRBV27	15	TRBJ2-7	TGTGCCAGCAGCCTCAGGGGTTTTAGCTCCTACGAGCAGTACTTC	CASSLRGFSSYEQYF
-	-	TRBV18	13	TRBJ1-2	TGTGCCAGCTCACCACTGGGACTCGATGGCTACACCTTC	CASSPLGLDGYTF
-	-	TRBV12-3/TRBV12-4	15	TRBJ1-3	TGTGCCAGCAGTTTTGGGGCAGAAAGGGGAAACACCATATATTTT	CASSFGAERGNTIYF
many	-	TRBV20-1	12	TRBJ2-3	TGCAGTGCTAGAGTCGGTCTTGATACGCAGTATTTT	CSARVGLDTQYF
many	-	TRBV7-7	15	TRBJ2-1	TGTGCTAGCAGCTTAGCGATTGGTTTGTACAATGAGCAGTTCTTC	CASSLAIGLYNEQFF
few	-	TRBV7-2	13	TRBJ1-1	TGTGCCAGGGGGACCTGGGGGAACACTGAAGCTTTCTTT	CARGTWGNTEAFF
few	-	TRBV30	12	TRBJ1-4	TGTGCCTGGAGTGTATTGCATGAAAAACTGTTTTTT	CAWSVLHEKLFF
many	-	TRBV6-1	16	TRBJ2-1	TGTGCCAGCAGTGAAGTCGTAGGCAGGCCATACAATGAGCAGTTCTTC	CASSEVVGRPYNEQFF
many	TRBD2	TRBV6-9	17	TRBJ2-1	TGTGCCAGCAGTTACGGGTCCCAGAGCGGGAGGCCAGATGAGCAGTTCTTC	CASSYGSQSGRPDEQFF
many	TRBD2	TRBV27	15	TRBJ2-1	TGTGCCGGCAGTTTAGCGGGAGGACCCTACAATGAGCAGTTCTTC	CAGSLAGGPYNEQFF
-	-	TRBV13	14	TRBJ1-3	TGTGCCAGCCGCCAGTGGGGGCCTGGAAACACCATATATTTT	CASRQWGPGNTIYF
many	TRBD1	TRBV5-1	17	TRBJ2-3	TGCGCCAGCAGCTTCGGGACAGGGGATCTTTATACAGATACGCAGTATTTT	CASSFGTGDLYTDTQYF
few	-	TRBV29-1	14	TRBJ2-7	TGCAGCGTTGAAAGTACAGGGTTGTCCTACGAGCAGTACTTC	CSVESTGLSYEQYF
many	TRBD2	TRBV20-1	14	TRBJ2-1	TGCAGTGCTAGCCTTGCGGGAGGGCCGGGTGAGCAGTTCTTC	CSASLAGGPGEQFF
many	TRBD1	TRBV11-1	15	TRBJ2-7	TGTGCCAGCAGCTTAGACGGGACAGGGGCCTACGAGCAGTACTTC	CASSLDGTGAYEQYF
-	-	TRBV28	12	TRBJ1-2	TGTGCCAGCAGTTTATTCGGGCCTGGTGACACCTTC	CASSLFGPGDTF
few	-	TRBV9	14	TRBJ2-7	TGTGCCAGCAGCGTAGGATCAGGGTCCCACGAGCAGTACTTC	CASSVGSGSHEQYF
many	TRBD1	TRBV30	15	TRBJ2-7	TGTGCCTGGAGTAGCTTTGGACAGGGGACCTACGAGCAGTACTTC	CAWSSFGQGTYEQYF
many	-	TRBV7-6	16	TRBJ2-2	TGTGCCAGCAGCCGTTCGGGCAGGGGAAAAATAGCGGAGCTGTTTTTT	CASSRSGRGKIAELFF
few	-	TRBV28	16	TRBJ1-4	TGTGCCAGCAGTTTAGGGTCGAGGAGGGCTAATGAAAAACTGTTTTTT	CASSLGSRRANEKLFF
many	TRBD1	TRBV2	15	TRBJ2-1	TGTGCCAGCAGTGAAGCCCAGACAGGGAACAATGAGCAGTTCTTC	CASSEAQTGNNEQFF
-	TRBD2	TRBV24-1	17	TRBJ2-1	TGTGCCACCAGTGCGAATAGCGGGACGAGCTCCTACAATGAGCAGTTCTTC	CATSANSGTSSYNEQFF
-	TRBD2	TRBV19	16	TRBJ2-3	TGTGCCAGTAGCTACCCTAGCGGCCTTAGCACAGATACGCAGTATTTT	CASSYPSGLSTDTQYF